The 26 T cell receptor beta chains given below trace back to one sample, sequenced in a study of patients and donors after allogeneic stem cell transplantation. TCRdb reprocessed the RT-PCR reads with MiXCR, giving one entry per CDR3 protein. Here the sample spans some 230,000 distinct CDR3 sequences, roughly 13% being singletons. Source material: blood, either unsorted or a sorted T cell fraction (not recorded which). The receptor source for this set is a human donor who was either an allogeneic HSCT recipient or a stem cell or donor lymphocyte infusion donor (not recorded which). It is not recorded whose cells these are; they may come from a transplant donor.

The chain recombines TRBV20-1 with TRBJ2-1, with D possibly matching TRBD1 (5 bases). Per the germline V gene, CDR1 is DFQATT and CDR2 is SNEGSKA (reference sequence). The CDR3 loop spans 12 amino acids. Trimming stripped 0 bases from V and 9 bases from J, with 9 bases between. CDR3 amino acids: CSARELRGEQFF. Written as DNA, the CDR3 is TGCAGTGCTAGAGAACTTAGGGGTGAGCAGTTCTTC.

This chain connects TRBV19 to TRBJ1-3; D unclear. V lost 9 bases and J 6 bases, leaving 15 bases between the germline ends. This CDR3 region has 13 residues. Germline CDR1 is LNHDA and CDR2 is SQIVND (reference sequence). The CDR3 is CASRRQEENTIYF. CDR3 DNA: TGTGCCAGCCGGCGGCAGGAGGAAAACACCATATATTTT. Full variable domain (missing parts from reference TRBV19 and TRBJ1-3): DGGITQSPKYLFRKEGQNVTLSCEQNLNHDAMYWYRQDPGQGLRLIYYSQIVNDFQKGDIAEGYSVSREKKESFPLTVTSAQKNPTAFYLCASRRQEENTIYFGEGSWLTVV.

The chain's CDR3 is CSANAAGDAGELFF. For the CDR3, the DNA is TGCAGTGCTAACGCAGCGGGAGATGCCGGGGAGCTGTTTTTT. The chain combines TRBV20-1 with TRBJ2-2; 8 bases fit TRBD2. Germline V lookup: CDR1 DFQATT, CDR2 SNEGSKA (reference sequence). The CDR3 consists of 14 residues. The V gene end was trimmed by 4 bases and the J gene end by 6 bases; junction bases not matched to a gene: 7.

V usage is TRBV7-9 and J usage is TRBJ1-2; weak D call: TRBD1 (6 bases). V was trimmed by 5 bases and J by 5 bases, leaving 18 bases between them. In germline, CDR1 is SEHNR, CDR2 FQNEAQ (reference sequence). The CDR3 extends over 15 amino acids. This CDR3 reads CASSPRAGAVYGYTF. The CDR3 DNA is TGTGCCAGCAGCCCTCGGGCAGGGGCAGTTTATGGCTACACCTTC.

The table lists this clonotype with many counts. The chain uses TRBV12-3 or TRBV12-4 and TRBJ2-5; 9 bases fit TRBD1. CDR3 length equals 15 residues. V was pared by 2 bases and J by 3 bases, with 4 bases of the junction left unmatched. Here the CDR3 reads CASSLRGDREETQYF. The CDR3 nucleotides are TGTGCCAGCAGTTTAAGGGGGGACAGGGAAGAGACCCAGTACTTC.

The CDR3 here is CASSWRRENEQFF. The DNA of the CDR3 is TGTGCCAGCAGTTGGAGGCGAGAGAATGAGCAGTTCTTC. V and J are TRBV6-5 and TRBJ2-1; TRBD2 might be the D (5 bases). The CDR3 has 13 amino acids. V shed 4 bases and J shed 7 bases, with 11 bases lying between them. Germline CDR1 is MNHEY and CDR2 is SVGAGI.

The V gene is TRBV10-3, the J gene TRBJ1-5; D gene unclear. The CDR3 is 13 amino acids. Germline assignment: CDR1 ENHRY and CDR2 SYGVKD. Between the trimmed V and J ends, which lost 6 bases and 7 bases, there was a span of 13 bases. Here the CDR3 DNA reads TGTGCCATCAGGTTGGGGAGCGGCCAGCCCCAGCATTTT. Translation gives CAIRLGSGQPQHF.

The gene calls are TRBV6-5 and TRBJ1-2, with no clear D. Looked up from germline, CDR1 is MNHEY and CDR2 is SVGAGI. CDR3 length equals 12 residues. The V end was cut by 1 base, the J end by 8 bases, with 8 bases between. This CDR3 is CASSYLGGGYTF. DNA of the CDR3: TGTGCCAGCAGTTACTTGGGTGGCGGCTACACCTTC.

At least ten counts were recorded for this clonotype. V and J are TRBV7-2 and TRBJ2-7; D is unclear. The CDR3 sequence is 12 residues long. Trimming stripped 8 bases from V and 2 bases from J, with 10 bases between. Germline CDR1 reads SGHTA; CDR2 reads FQGNSA. CDR3 loop: CASGANTYEQYF. CDR3 nucleotide sequence: TGTGCCAGCGGAGCCAATACCTACGAGCAGTACTTC.

The sample holds a few counts of this clonotype. The chain couples TRBV19 to TRBJ1-1; D call uncertain. CDR1 and CDR2 from the germline V gene are LNHDA and SQIVND (reference sequence). The CDR3 length is 12 residues. V was pared by 7 bases and J by 3 bases, with 9 bases between. This CDR3 reads CASNYPHTEAFF. Here the CDR3 DNA reads TGTGCCAGTAATTATCCGCACACTGAAGCTTTCTTT.

This clonotype was observed a handful of times. V and J are TRBV14 and TRBJ2-5, with D unclear. The CDR3 extends over 14 amino acids. CDR1 and CDR2 from the germline V gene are SGHDN and FVKESK. V lost 4 bases to trimming and J lost 11 bases, with 20 bases between them. CDR3: CASSPGDWGLTQYF. CDR3 DNA: TGTGCCAGCAGCCCGGGCGACTGGGGTTTAACGCAGTACTTC.

This clonotype was counted between two and nine times. The chain employs TRBV5-6 and TRBJ1-1, with 9 bases identical to TRBD1. The CDR3 sequence is 13 residues long. From germline, CDR1 is SGHDT and CDR2 YYEEEE. V lost 0 bases to trimming and J lost 10 bases; unmatched junction nucleotides: 4. The CDR3 loop is CASSLGQGDGAFF. For the CDR3, the DNA is TGTGCCAGCAGCTTGGGACAGGGGGACGGAGCTTTCTTT.

This clonotype has a count of ten or more. The chain combines TRBV5-1 with TRBJ2-5, with TRBD1 as a possible D gene (5 bases). V was clipped by 1 base and J by 5 bases, with 15 bases between them. This CDR3 region has 15 residues. Germline values: CDR1 SGHRS, CDR2 YFSETQ. CDR3 in amino acids: CASSLFLAGPETQYF. The DNA for the CDR3 is TGCGCCAGCAGCTTGTTCTTAGCAGGGCCGGAGACCCAGTACTTC. Combining the CDR3 with reference TRBV5-1 and TRBJ2-5 gives the whole variable domain KAGVTQTPRYLIKTRGQQVTLSCSPISGHRSVSWYQQTPGQGLQFLFEYFSETQRNKGNFPGRFSGRQFSNSRSEMNVSTLELGDSALYLCASSLFLAGPETQYFGPGTRLLVL.

The table lists this clonotype with a few counts. The CDR3 sequence is CASRAGRLAGSTGELFF. The CDR3, as DNA: TGTGCCAGCAGAGCAGGTAGACTAGCGGGATCCACCGGGGAGCTGTTTTTT. The rearrangement joins TRBV7-8 to TRBJ2-2; 11 nucleotides align to TRBD2. The V gene's germline CDR1 is SGHVS and CDR2 FQNEAQ. The length of the CDR3 is 17 residues. J lost 4 bases, V lost 6 bases, and 10 bases had no gene match.

This clonotype has at least ten counts. The rearrangement links TRBV5-4 to TRBJ1-1; perhaps TRBD1 as D (5 bases). The CDR3 is 15 amino acids. The ends were cut back, 4 bases at V and 0 bases at J, with 13 bases in the middle. Per the germline V gene, CDR1 is SGHNT and CDR2 is YYREEE (reference sequence). CDR3 nucleotide sequence: TGTGCCAGCAGCCTGGGGGGTGGAGTGAACACTGAAGCTTTCTTT. This encodes CASSLGGGVNTEAFF.

This rearrangement joins TRBV24-1 to TRBJ2-1, with D maybe TRBD2 (6 bases). Germline V CDR1 and CDR2: KGHDR, SFDVKD. The CDR3 sequence is 15 residues long. The germline V and J ends were trimmed by 6 bases and 0 bases, with 11 bases remaining between them. The CDR3 reads CATSIRGSSYNEQFF. CDR3 DNA sequence: TGTGCCACCAGTATCCGGGGGAGCTCCTACAATGAGCAGTTCTTC.

The chain employs TRBV20-1 and TRBJ2-7; D not resolved. V was shortened by 5 bases and J by 5 bases, with 10 bases between the two germline ends. The V gene's germline CDR1 is DFQATT and CDR2 SNEGSKA (reference sequence). The CDR3 runs 11 residues. The chain's CDR3 is CSAYMLNEQYF. DNA of the CDR3: TGCAGTGCTTATATGTTAAACGAGCAGTACTTC.

This clonotype was detected many times. The chain combines TRBV4-3 with TRBJ2-3; 10 bases are shared with TRBD1. Unmatched junction bases numbered 6, after V lost 4 bases and J lost 5 bases. The CDR3 totals 15 residues. Looked up from germline, CDR1 is LGHNA and CDR2 is YSLEER. CDR3 amino acids: CASSRGQGGGDTQYF. In nucleotides, the CDR3 is TGCGCCAGCAGCCGCGGACAGGGGGGAGGAGATACGCAGTATTTT.

This clonotype has only a few counts. One end of the junction does not line up with germline, which may come from a read error. The chain recombines TRBV6-5 with TRBJ2-5; D is possibly TRBD1 (5 bases). CDR3 length: 15 amino acids. Germline lookup yields CDR1 MNHEY and CDR2 SVGAGI. The CDR3 coding sequence is TGTGCAAGCAGTTCCCTCACACAGGAAGGGAAGACCCAGTACTTC. Translated, it gives CASSSLTQEGKTQYF.

This clonotype has just a few counts. The genes are TRBV7-3 and TRBJ1-2; 7 bases agree with TRBD1. Germline V gene data show CDR1 as SGHTA and CDR2 as FQGTGA. The CDR3 runs to 15 residues. The V segment lost 0 bases and the J segment 3 bases; nucleotides outside the gene matches: 4. CDR3 in amino acids: CASSLTPGGDYGYTF. The CDR3 DNA sequence: TGTGCCAGCAGCTTAACTCCAGGGGGTGACTATGGCTACACCTTC.

This clonotype was picked up a small number of times. The J gene is TRBJ2-5, the V gene TRBV2; no reliable D call. CDR3 size: 12 residues. V was pared by 6 bases and J by 5 bases, with 10 bases between. Looked up from germline, CDR1 is SNHLY and CDR2 is FYNNEI. This CDR3 reads CASSERWETQYF. The CDR3 nucleotides are TGTGCCAGCAGCGAAAGGTGGGAGACCCAGTACTTC.

The table lists this clonotype with many counts. The rearrangement links TRBV29-1 to TRBJ2-5, with D possibly matching TRBD2 (5 bases). V lost 4 bases and J lost 3, with 9 bases in between. There are 12 residues in the CDR3. The germline V gene has CDR1 SQVTM and CDR2 ANQGSEA. CDR3 nucleotide sequence: TGCAGCGTTGGTCGAGGGAAAGAGACCCAGTACTTC. Its protein product is CSVGRGKETQYF.

The chain has TRBV19 and TRBJ1-2; 9 bases map to TRBD1. The V gene end was trimmed by 3 bases and the J gene end by 1 base; junction bases not matched to a gene: 9. The CDR3 has 17 residues. Looked up from germline, CDR1 is LNHDA and CDR2 is SQIVND (reference sequence). The CDR3 coding sequence is TGTGCCAGTAGTATGCCGACCGGGACAGGGAGTAACTATGGCTACACCTTC. Amino acids: CASSMPTGTGSNYGYTF.

The sample holds a few counts of this clonotype. This chain connects TRBV20-1 to TRBJ2-7, with 7 bases aligning to TRBD1. J was trimmed by 1 base and V by 2 bases; bases with no gene match: 2. The CDR3 totals 13 residues. CDR1 DFQATT and CDR2 SNEGSKA come from the germline V gene (reference sequence). CDR3 amino acids: CSARWDRSYEQYF. CDR3 nucleotide sequence: TGCAGTGCTAGATGGGACAGATCCTACGAGCAGTACTTC.

V gene TRBV2 combines with J gene TRBJ1-2; D not certain. From germline, CDR1 is SNHLY and CDR2 FYNNEI. This CDR3 has 13 amino acids. V was shortened by 3 bases and J by 7 bases, with 12 bases between the two germline ends. CDR3 in amino acids: CASSETGLRGYTF. The CDR3 DNA follows: TGTGCCAGCAGTGAGACGGGTTTGCGTGGCTACACCTTC.

A few counts support this clonotype. The chain has TRBV18 and TRBJ2-1; D is undetermined. Trimming took 2 bases from V and 0 from J, leaving 11 bases between them. The CDR3 is made up of 16 amino acids. Germline values: CDR1 KGHSH, CDR2 LQKENI. The CDR3 reads CASSPLAPSSYNEQFF. The DNA for the CDR3 is TGTGCCAGCTCACCATTGGCGCCAAGCTCCTACAATGAGCAGTTCTTC.